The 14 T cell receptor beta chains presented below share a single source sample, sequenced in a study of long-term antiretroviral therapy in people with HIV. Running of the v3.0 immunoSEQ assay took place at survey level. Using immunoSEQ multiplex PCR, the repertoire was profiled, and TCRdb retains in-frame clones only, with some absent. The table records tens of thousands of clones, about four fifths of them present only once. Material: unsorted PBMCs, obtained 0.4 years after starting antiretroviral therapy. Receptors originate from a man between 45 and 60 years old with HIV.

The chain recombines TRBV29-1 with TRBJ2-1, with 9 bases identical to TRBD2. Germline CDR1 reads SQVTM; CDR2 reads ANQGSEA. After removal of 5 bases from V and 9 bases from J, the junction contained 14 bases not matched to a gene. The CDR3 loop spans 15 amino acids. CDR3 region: CSVRRGGARSSEQFF. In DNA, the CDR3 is TGCAGCGTTCGGCGCGGGGGGGCCCGATCTAGTGAGCAGTTCTTC.

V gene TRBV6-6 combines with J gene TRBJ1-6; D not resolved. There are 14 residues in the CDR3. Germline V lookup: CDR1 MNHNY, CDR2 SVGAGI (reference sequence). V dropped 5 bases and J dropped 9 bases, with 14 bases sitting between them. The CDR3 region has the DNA TGTGCCAGCAGTCCCCCGGGGTCAAGTTCACCCCTCCACTTT. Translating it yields CASSPPGSSSPLHF.

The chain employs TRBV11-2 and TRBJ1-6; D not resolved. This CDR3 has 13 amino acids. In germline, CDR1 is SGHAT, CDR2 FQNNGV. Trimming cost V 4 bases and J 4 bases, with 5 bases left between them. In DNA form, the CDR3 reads TGTGCCAGCAGCTCGGAGTATAATTCACCCCTCCACTTT. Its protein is CASSSEYNSPLHF.

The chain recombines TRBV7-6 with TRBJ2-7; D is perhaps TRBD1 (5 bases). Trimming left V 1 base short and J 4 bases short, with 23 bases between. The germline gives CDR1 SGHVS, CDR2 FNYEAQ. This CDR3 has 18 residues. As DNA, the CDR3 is TGTGCCAGCAGCTTAGAGGGGTCAGTGGGGCGTATAGAGTACGAGCAGTACTTC. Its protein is CASSLEGSVGRIEYEQYF.

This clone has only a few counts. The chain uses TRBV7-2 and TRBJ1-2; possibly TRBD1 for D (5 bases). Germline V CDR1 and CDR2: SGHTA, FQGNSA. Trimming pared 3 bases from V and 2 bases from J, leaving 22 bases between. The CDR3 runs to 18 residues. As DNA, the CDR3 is TGTGCCAGCAGCTTGGATTATGGGACCTCACCTTCCAACTATGGCTACACCTTC. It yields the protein CASSLDYGTSPSNYGYTF.

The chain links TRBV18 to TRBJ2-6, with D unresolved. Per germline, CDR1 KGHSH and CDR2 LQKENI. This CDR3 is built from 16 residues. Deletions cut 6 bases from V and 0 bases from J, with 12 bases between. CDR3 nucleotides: TGTGCCAGCTCCGCCCTGGAGAACTCTGGGGCCAACGTCCTGACTTTC. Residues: CASSALENSGANVLTF.

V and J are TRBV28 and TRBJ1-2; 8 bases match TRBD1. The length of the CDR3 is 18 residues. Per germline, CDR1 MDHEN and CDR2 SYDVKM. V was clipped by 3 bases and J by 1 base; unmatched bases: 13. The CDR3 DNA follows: TGTGCCAGCAGTTTTGGTGGTCGGACAGGGAGGGGTAACTATGGCTACACCTTC. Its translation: CASSFGGRTGRGNYGYTF.

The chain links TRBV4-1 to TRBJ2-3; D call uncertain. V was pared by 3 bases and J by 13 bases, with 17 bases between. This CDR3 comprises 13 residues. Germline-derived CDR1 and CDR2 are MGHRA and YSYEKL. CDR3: CASSQVSLVEKYF. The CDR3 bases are TGCGCCAGCAGCCAGGTTTCTCTAGTGGAAAAGTATTTT.

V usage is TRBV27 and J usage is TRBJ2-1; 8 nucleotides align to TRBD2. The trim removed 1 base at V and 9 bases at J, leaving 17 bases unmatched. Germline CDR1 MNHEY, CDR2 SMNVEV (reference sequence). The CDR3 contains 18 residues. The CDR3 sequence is CASSLYGSGGAVGGEQFF. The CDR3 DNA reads TGTGCCAGCAGTTTATATGGGAGCGGGGGAGCCGTAGGGGGTGAGCAGTTCTTC.

In DNA, the CDR3 is TGCGCCAGCAGCCCCGGGACAGCCCCTGCAACTAATGAAAAACTGTTTTTT. Translating gives CASSPGTAPATNEKLFF. V gene TRBV5-1 combines with J gene TRBJ1-4, with 7 bases identical to TRBD1. The germline CDR1 and CDR2 sequences are SGHRS and YFSETQ. The CDR3 length is 17 residues. V shed 4 bases and J 0 bases; nucleotides not matched to a gene: 9.

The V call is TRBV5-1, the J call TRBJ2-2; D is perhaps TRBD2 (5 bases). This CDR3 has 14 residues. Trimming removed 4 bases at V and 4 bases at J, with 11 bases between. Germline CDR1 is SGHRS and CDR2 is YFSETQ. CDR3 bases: TGCGCCAGCAGCAGCGGATGGGGCACCGGGGAGCTGTTTTTT. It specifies CASSSGWGTGELFF.

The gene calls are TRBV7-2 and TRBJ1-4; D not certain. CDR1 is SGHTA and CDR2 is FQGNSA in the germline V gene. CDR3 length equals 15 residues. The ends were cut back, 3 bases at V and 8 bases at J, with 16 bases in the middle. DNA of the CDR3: TGTGCCAGCAGCTTGCAAACCGGGCTCAGGGAAAAACTGTTTTTT. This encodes CASSLQTGLREKLFF.

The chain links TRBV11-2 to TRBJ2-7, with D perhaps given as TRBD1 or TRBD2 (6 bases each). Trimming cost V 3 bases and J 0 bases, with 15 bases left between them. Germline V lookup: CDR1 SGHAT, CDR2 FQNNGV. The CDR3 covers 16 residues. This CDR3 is CASSFYPGAGSYEQYF. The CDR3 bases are TGTGCCAGCAGCTTCTATCCGGGGGCAGGCTCCTACGAGCAGTACTTC.

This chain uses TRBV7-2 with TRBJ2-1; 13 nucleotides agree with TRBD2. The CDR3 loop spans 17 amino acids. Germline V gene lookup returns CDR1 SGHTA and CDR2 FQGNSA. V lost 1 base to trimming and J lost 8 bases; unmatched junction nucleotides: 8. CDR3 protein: CASSLELAGGSVDEQFF. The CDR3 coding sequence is TGTGCCAGCAGCTTAGAACTAGCGGGGGGGTCCGTCGATGAGCAGTTCTTC.